Shown below are 16 T cell receptor beta chains from a single sample sequenced in a study of shared clonotypes between healthy human individuals. Naive CD8 cells comprised CD45RO-negative, CCR7-positively selected cells, excluding terminally differentiated effector memory CD45RA+ cells. Profiling relied on immunoSEQ multiplex PCR, and the TCRdb table lists in-frame clones only, not all of them. The sample consists of about 2.2 million clones, 85% to 95% of them appearing once. The sequenced sample was naive CD8+ T cells from PBMCs. Receptors were obtained from a man aged 18 to 30 in good health. Some clones in this sample may be carry-over from other donors' samples.

The V call is TRBV11-3, the J call TRBJ2-6; no reliable D call. This CDR3 has 16 amino acids. From germline, CDR1 is SGHNT and CDR2 YENEEA. V lost 6 bases, J lost 0 bases, and 12 bases lay in between. The CDR3 is CASSPPGGSGANVLTF. The CDR3 DNA reads as TGTGCCAGCAGTCCCCCGGGTGGCTCTGGGGCCAACGTCCTGACTTTC.

The rearrangement links TRBV13 to TRBJ2-1; 7 bases are a match to TRBD2. The CDR3 sequence is 17 residues long. V lost 5 bases and J lost 5; bases outside the gene matches: 15. Germline values: CDR1 PRHDT, CDR2 FYEKMQ (reference sequence). The CDR3 sequence: CASSPRPGGRIHNEQFF. The CDR3 nucleotides read TGTGCCAGCAGCCCGAGGCCGGGAGGCCGCATTCACAATGAGCAGTTCTTC.

In its sample, this clone was seen once. The chain carries TRBV19 and TRBJ2-7, with a possible D match to TRBD1 (6 bases). V dropped 6 bases and J dropped 4 bases, with 16 bases sitting between them. This CDR3 has 14 amino acids. Germline V gene lookup returns CDR1 LNHDA and CDR2 SQIVND (reference sequence). As DNA, the CDR3 is TGTGCCAGTAGCCAAACCGGGACATCATACGAGCAGTACTTC. This encodes CASSQTGTSYEQYF.

This clone was counted once. The chain combines TRBV19 with TRBJ2-1; no reliable D call. The CDR3 contains 17 residues. Germline V CDR1 and CDR2: LNHDA, SQIVND (reference sequence). The V end lost 0 bases, the J end lost 6 bases, and 18 bases lay between the germline ends. The CDR3 is CASSIDGVPTQRNEQFF. In nucleotides, the CDR3 is TGTGCCAGTAGTATAGATGGTGTACCCACCCAGCGCAATGAGCAGTTCTTC.

The chain carries TRBV4-3 and TRBJ2-2; 10 positions match TRBD2. V was pared by 3 bases and J by 1 base, with 8 bases of the junction left unmatched. The CDR3 spans 18 residues. The germline CDR1 and CDR2 sequences are LGHNA and YSLEER. The CDR3 sequence is CASSHFYGLAVNTGELFF. The CDR3 DNA sequence: TGCGCCAGCAGCCACTTCTACGGACTAGCGGTGAACACCGGGGAGCTGTTTTTT.

The rearrangement joins TRBV6-5 to TRBJ2-3; 7 nucleotides agree with TRBD2. Germline CDR1 MNHEY, CDR2 SVGAGI. This CDR3 has 16 amino acids. V shed 0 bases, J shed 5 bases, and the junction held 8 bases outside the gene matches. CDR3 sequence reads: CASSYSVAGYKDTQYF. CDR3 sequence (DNA): TGTGCCAGCAGTTACTCGGTAGCGGGCTATAAAGATACGCAGTATTTT.

The chain links TRBV5-4 to TRBJ1-2, with unresolved D. Germline V lookup: CDR1 SGHNT, CDR2 YYREEE (reference sequence). CDR3 length: 17 amino acids. Between the trimmed V and J ends, which lost 0 bases and 1 base, there was a span of 16 bases. The CDR3 nucleotides are TGTGCCAGCAGCTTGGACCCTCAGATGGCCCTTAACTATGGCTACACCTTC. Translation gives CASSLDPQMALNYGYTF.

This chain links TRBV27 with TRBJ1-1; tentative D call: TRBD1 (6 bases). CDR3 length: 15 amino acids. V dropped 6 bases and J dropped 1 base, with 15 bases sitting between them. Germline lookup yields CDR1 MNHEY and CDR2 SMNVEV (reference sequence). Here the CDR3 DNA reads TGTGCCAGCAGACCTACACCGGGACAGAACACTGAAGCTTTCTTT. This translates into CASRPTPGQNTEAFF.

The chain recombines TRBV9 with TRBJ1-2; the D gene is possibly TRBD1 (5 bases). The V end was cut by 4 bases, the J end by 4 bases, with 20 bases between. The germline V gene encodes CDR1 SGDLS and CDR2 YYNGEE. The CDR3 consists of 16 residues. The CDR3, as DNA: TGTGCCAGCAGCTCAGTAGGGGCGGAGGACCTCTATGGCTACACCTTC. The encoded protein is CASSSVGAEDLYGYTF.

V and J are TRBV7-9 and TRBJ2-7; 10 positions agree with TRBD1. The germline gives CDR1 SEHNR, CDR2 FQNEAQ (reference sequence). The CDR3 totals 13 residues. V was clipped by 10 bases and J by 4 bases; unmatched bases: 7. CDR3 amino acids: CATSGQGDYEQYF. The CDR3 coding sequence is TGTGCCACCAGTGGACAGGGGGATTACGAGCAGTACTTC.

J is TRBJ1-1 and V is TRBV28, with D unclear. Trimming took off 5 bases at V and 1 base at J, with 8 bases between the two ends. Germline CDR1 MDHEN, CDR2 SYDVKM. The CDR3 consists of 13 residues. The CDR3 loop reads CASSPIGNTEAFF. The CDR3 bases are TGTGCCAGCAGTCCGATAGGGAACACTGAAGCTTTCTTT.

The chain is built from TRBV27 and TRBJ2-7; 7 nucleotides match TRBD2. This CDR3 has 16 residues. J lost 5 bases, V lost 0 bases, and 10 bases had no gene match. Germline V gene data show CDR1 as MNHEY and CDR2 as SMNVEV (reference sequence). CDR3 sequence: CASSLSRGGLWNEQYF. DNA for the CDR3: TGTGCCAGCAGTTTATCCCGCGGGGGTTTGTGGAACGAGCAGTACTTC.

The chain carries TRBV29-1 and TRBJ1-2, with TRBD1 as a possible D gene (5 bases). V was clipped by 0 bases and J by 5 bases, with 16 bases between them. The CDR3 extends over 15 amino acids. The germline gives CDR1 SQVTM, CDR2 ANQGSEA. The CDR3 loop reads CSVEDSGVTGYGYTF. CDR3 nucleotide sequence: TGCAGCGTTGAAGATTCGGGAGTCACAGGTTATGGCTACACCTTC.

J is TRBJ2-1 and V is TRBV18, with 8 bases fitting TRBD1. J gave up 6 bases and V 5 bases, and 12 bases lay outside the gene matches. The CDR3 spans 16 residues. Germline loops: CDR1 KGHSH, CDR2 LQKENI. CDR3 bases: TGTGCCAGCTCATTCTTGGAGGACAGGGATCTCAATGAGCAGTTCTTC. Translation: CASSFLEDRDLNEQFF.

The chain employs TRBV6-6 and TRBJ2-7, with no clear D. Germline V gives CDR1 MNHNY, CDR2 SVGAGI (reference sequence). The V and J ends lost 5 bases and 3 bases respectively, with 2 bases between them. CDR3 length: 10 residues. The chain's CDR3 is CASSGYEQYF. Here the CDR3 DNA reads TGTGCCAGCAGTGGCTACGAGCAGTACTTC.

This rearrangement joins TRBV5-5 to TRBJ1-2; no definite D call. The V gene's germline CDR1 is SGHKS and CDR2 YYEKEE (reference sequence). V lost 0 bases to trimming and J lost 8 bases, with 17 bases between them. The CDR3 runs 15 residues. CDR3 bases: TGTGCCAGCAGCTTGGGTCTATCGACACCCTGGGGCTACACCTTC. This gives the protein CASSLGLSTPWGYTF.